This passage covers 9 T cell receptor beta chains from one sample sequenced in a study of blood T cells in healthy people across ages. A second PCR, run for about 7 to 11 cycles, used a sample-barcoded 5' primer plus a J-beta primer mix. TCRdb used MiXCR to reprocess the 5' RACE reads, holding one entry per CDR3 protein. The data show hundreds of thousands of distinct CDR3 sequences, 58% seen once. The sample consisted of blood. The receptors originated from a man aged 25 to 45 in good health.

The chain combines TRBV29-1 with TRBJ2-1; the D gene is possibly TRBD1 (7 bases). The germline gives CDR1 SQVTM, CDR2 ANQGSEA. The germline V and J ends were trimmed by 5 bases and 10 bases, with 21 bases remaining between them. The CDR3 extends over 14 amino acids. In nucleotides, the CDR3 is TGCAGCGTTAGTATAGCGGCAACAGGGGCAGAGCAGTTCTTC. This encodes CSVSIAATGAEQFF.

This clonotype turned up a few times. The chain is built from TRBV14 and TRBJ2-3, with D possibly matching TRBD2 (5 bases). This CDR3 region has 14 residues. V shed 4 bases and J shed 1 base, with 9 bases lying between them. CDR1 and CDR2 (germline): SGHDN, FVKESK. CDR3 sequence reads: CASSRGLRTDTQYF. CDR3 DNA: TGTGCCAGCAGCCGAGGGTTGCGCACAGATACGCAGTATTTT.

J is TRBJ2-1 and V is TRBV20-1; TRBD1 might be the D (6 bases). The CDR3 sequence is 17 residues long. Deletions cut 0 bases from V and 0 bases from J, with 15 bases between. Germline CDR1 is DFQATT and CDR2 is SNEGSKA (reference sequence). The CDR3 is CSARDLQGHSSYNEQFF. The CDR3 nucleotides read TGCAGTGCTAGAGACTTACAGGGCCATAGCTCCTACAATGAGCAGTTCTTC.

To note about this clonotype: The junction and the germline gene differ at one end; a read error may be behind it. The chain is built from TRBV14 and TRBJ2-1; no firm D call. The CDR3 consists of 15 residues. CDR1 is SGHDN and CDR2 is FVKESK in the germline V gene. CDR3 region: CASSPTLASHNEQFF. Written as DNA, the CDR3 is TGTGCCAGCAGCCCGACGTTAGCCTCCCACAATGAGCAGTTCTTC.

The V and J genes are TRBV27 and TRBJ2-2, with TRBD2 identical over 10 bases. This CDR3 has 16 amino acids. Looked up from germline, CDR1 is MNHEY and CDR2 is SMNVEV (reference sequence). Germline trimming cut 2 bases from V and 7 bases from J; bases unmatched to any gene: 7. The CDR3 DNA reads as TGTGCCAGCAGTTTACAGGCTAGCGGGGGTGGCGGGGAGCTGTTTTTT. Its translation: CASSLQASGGGGELFF.

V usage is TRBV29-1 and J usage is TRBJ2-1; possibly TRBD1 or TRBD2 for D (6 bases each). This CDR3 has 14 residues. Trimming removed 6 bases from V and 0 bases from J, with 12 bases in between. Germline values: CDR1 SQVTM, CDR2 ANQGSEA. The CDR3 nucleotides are TGCAGCGTGGAGGGGGAAACCTCCTACAATGAGCAGTTCTTC. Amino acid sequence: CSVEGETSYNEQFF.

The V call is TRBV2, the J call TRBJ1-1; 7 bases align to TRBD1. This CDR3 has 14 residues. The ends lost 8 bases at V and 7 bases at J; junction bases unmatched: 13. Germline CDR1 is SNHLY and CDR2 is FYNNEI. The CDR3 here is CASLRGGARSEAFF. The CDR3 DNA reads TGTGCCAGCCTGAGAGGGGGCGCGAGAAGTGAAGCTTTCTTT.

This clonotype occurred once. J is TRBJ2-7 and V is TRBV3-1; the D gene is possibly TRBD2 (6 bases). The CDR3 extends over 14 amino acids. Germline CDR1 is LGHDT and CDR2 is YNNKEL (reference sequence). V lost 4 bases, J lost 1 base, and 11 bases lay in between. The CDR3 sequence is CASSPRLESYEQYF. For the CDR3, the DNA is TGTGCCAGCAGCCCCCGACTAGAATCCTACGAGCAGTACTTC.

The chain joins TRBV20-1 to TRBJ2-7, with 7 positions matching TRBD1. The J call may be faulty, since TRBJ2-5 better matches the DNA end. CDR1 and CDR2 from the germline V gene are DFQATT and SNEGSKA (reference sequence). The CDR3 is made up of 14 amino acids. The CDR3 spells CSAKRQGSEETQYF. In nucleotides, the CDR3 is TGCAGTGCTAAGCGACAGGGTTCGGAAGAGACCCAGTACTTC.